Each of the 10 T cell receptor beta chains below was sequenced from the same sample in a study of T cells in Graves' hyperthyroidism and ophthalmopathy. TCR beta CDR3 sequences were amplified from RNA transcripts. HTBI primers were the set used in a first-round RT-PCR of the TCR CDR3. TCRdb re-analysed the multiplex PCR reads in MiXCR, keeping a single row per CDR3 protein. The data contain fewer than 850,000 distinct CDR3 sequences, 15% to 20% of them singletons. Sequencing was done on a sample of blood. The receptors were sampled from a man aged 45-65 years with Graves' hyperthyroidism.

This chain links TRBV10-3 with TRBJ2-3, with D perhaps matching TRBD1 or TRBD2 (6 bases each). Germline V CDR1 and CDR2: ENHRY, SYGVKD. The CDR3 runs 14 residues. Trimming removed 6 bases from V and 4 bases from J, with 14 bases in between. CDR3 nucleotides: TGTGCCATCAGGGGGGGCAGGGCGGCAGATACGCAGTATTTT. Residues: CAIRGGRAADTQYF.

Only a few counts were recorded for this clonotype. The CDR3 DNA reads TGTGCCAGCAGCTCCAGTGACGGATACTCGCAGTATTTT. Its protein product is CASSSSDGYSQYF. The chain carries TRBV7-3 and TRBJ2-3; D gene unclear. V was cut by 4 bases and J by 10 bases, with 15 bases left in between. The CDR3 runs to 13 residues. Germline assignment: CDR1 SGHTA and CDR2 FQGTGA.

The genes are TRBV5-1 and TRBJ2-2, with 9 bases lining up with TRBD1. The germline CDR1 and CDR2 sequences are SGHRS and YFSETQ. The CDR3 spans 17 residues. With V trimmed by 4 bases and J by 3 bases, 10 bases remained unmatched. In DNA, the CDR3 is TGCGCCAGCAGCACCGAAGGACAGGGGTCCTACACCGGGGAGCTGTTTTTT. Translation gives CASSTEGQGSYTGELFF.

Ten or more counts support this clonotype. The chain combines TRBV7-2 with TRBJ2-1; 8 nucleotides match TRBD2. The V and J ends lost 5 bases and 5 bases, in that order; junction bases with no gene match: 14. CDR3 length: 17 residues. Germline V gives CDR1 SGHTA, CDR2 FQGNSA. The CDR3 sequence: CASSHWKASGRHNEQFF. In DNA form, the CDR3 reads TGTGCCAGCAGCCACTGGAAGGCGAGCGGGAGACACAATGAGCAGTTCTTC.

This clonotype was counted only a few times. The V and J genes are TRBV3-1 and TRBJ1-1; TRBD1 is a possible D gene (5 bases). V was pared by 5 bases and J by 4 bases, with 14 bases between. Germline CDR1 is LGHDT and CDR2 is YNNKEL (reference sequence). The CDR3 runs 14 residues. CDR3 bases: TGTGCCAGCAGCGTCAAGAGGGACGGCACTGAAGCTTTCTTT. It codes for CASSVKRDGTEAFF.

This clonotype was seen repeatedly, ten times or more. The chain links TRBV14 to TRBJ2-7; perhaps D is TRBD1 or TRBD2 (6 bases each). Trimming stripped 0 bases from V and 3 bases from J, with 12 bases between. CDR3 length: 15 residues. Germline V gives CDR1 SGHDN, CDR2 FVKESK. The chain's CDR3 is CASSQEYGGDYEQYF. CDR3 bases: TGTGCCAGCAGCCAAGAGTACGGGGGCGACTACGAGCAGTACTTC.

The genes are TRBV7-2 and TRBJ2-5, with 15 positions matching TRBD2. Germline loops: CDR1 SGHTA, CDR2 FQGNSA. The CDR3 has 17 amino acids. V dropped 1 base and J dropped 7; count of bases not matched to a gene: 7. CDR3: CASSLDRTSGRAGTQYF. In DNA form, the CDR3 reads TGTGCCAGCAGCTTAGACAGGACTAGCGGGAGGGCGGGGACCCAGTACTTC.

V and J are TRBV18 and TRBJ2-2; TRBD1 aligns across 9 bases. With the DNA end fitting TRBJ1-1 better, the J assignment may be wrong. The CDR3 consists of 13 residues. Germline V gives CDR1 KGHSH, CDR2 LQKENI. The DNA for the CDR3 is TGTGCCAGCTCGGGGACAGGGCCCGAGGGAGCTTTCTTT. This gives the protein CASSGTGPEGAFF.

This CDR3 is CASSGLAGINEQYF. DNA of the CDR3: TGTGCCAGTAGTGGACTAGCGGGAATCAACGAGCAGTACTTC. This chain uses TRBV19 with TRBJ2-7; TRBD2 matches at 12 bases. CDR1 LNHDA and CDR2 SQIVND come from the germline V gene (reference sequence). V gave up 5 bases and J gave up 5 bases; unmatched junction bases: 4. The CDR3 spans 14 residues.

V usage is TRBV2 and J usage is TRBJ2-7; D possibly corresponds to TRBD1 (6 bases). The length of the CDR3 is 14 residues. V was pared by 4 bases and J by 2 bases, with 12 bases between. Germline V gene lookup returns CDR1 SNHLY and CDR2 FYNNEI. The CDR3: CASSADRSTYEQYF. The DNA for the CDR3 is TGTGCCAGCAGTGCTGACAGGTCCACCTACGAGCAGTACTTC.